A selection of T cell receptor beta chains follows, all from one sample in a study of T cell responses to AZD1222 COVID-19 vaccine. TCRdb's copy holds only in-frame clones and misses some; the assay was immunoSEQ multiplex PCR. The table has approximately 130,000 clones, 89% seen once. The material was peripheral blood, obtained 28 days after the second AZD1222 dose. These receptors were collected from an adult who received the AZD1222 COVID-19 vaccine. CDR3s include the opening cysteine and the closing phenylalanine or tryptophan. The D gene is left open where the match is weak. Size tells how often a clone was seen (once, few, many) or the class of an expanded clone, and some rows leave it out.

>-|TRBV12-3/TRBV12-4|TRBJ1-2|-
TGTGCCAGCAGCTGGAGGTTCTATGGCTACACCTTC
CASSWRFYGYTF
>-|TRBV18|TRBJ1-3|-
TGTGCCAGCTCACCACCGAGAGGGGATCCTGGAAACACCATATATTTT
CASSPPRGDPGNTIYF
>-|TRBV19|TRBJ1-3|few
TGTGCCAGTACCTCCGGGGGCAGGACGGACTCTGGAAACACCATATATTTT
CASTSGGRTDSGNTIYF
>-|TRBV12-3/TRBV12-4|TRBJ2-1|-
TGTGCCAGCAGTTTCAGCCCTTCTGGGAAGCAGTTCTTC
CASSFSPSGKQFF
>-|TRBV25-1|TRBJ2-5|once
TGTGCCACCATGTGGGGAGAGACCCAGTACTTC
CATMWGETQYF
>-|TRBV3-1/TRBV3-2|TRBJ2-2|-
TGTGCCAGCAGCCAAGGATACGACACCGGGGAGCTGTTTTTT
CASSQGYDTGELFF
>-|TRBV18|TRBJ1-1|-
TGTGCCAGCTCCCAAGGACAGTACACTGAAGCTTTCTTT
CASSQGQYTEAFF
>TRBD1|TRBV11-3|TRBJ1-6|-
TGTGCCAGCAGTTCCGGGACAGGAAATTCACCCCTCCACTTT
CASSSGTGNSPLHF
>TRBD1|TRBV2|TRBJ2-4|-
TGTGCCAGCAGTGAAAGACAGGGCGGAAACATTCAGTACTTC
CASSERQGGNIQYF
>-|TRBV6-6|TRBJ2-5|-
TGTGCCAGAACCCCTCCCGGTGGGGAGACCCAGTACTTC
CARTPPGGETQYF